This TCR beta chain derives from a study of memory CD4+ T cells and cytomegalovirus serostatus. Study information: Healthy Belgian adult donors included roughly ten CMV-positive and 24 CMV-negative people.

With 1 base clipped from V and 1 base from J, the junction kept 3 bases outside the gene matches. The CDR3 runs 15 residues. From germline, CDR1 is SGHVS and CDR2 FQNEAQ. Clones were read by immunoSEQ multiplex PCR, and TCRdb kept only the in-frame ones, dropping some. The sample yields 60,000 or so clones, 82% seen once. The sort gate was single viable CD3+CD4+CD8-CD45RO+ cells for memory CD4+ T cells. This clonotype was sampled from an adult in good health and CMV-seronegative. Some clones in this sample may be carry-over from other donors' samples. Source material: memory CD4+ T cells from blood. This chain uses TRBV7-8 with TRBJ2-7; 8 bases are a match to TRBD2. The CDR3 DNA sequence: TGTGCCAGCAGCTTAGAGACGGGAGGGTCCTACGAGCAGTACTTC. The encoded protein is CASSLETGGSYEQYF.